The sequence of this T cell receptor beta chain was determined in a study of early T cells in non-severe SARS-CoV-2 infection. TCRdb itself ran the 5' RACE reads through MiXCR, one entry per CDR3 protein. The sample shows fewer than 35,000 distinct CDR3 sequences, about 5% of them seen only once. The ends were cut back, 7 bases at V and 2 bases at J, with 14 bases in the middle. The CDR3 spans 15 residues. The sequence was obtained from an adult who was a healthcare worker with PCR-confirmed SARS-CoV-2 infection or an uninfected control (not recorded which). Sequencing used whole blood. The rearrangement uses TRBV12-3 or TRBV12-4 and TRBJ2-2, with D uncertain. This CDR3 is CASTQPPGNTGELFF. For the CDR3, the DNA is TGTGCCAGCACCCAACCCCCCGGAAACACCGGGGAGCTGTTTTTT.